This is a list of T cell receptor beta chains from one sample in a study of blood T cell repertoires in COVID-19. The table came from immunoSEQ multiplex PCR; TCRdb's copy has only in-frame clones and leaves some out. The table lists some 250,000 clones, approximately 91% of them singletons. Sequencing was done on a sample of peripheral blood. These receptors all stem from a young woman with acute or convalescent COVID-19. CDR3s include the opening cysteine and the closing phenylalanine or tryptophan. The D gene is left open where the match is weak. Size is stated for part of the rows, as once, few or many counts, or as a class when the clone is expanded.

V gene: TRBV2; J gene: TRBJ1-5; D gene: .; clone size: .; CDR3 DNA: TGTGCCAGCAGGCTTAGCACGTCTCAGCCCCAGCATTTT; CDR3 protein: CASRLSTSQPQHF
V gene: TRBV12-5; J gene: TRBJ1-5; D gene: .; clone size: .; CDR3 DNA: TGTGCTAGTGGTTTGGTACTTGGTCAGCCCCAGCATTTT; CDR3 protein: CASGLVLGQPQHF
V gene: TRBV27; J gene: TRBJ2-3; D gene: TRBD2; clone size: .; CDR3 DNA: TGTGCCAGCAGTTTGACTAGCGGCACAGATACGCAGTATTTT; CDR3 protein: CASSLTSGTDTQYF
V gene: TRBV6-1; J gene: TRBJ2-3; D gene: TRBD2; clone size: .; CDR3 DNA: TGTGCCAGCAGTGAGGTGATACTAGCGGGGGGCACAGATACGCAGTATTTT; CDR3 protein: CASSEVILAGGTDTQYF
V gene: TRBV19; J gene: TRBJ2-5; D gene: TRBD2; clone size: .; CDR3 DNA: TGTGCCAGTAGTATAAGCGTGTCTAGCGGGATGTGGGTCAAGACCCAGTACTTC; CDR3 protein: CASSISVSSGMWVKTQYF
V gene: TRBV10-1; J gene: TRBJ2-1; D gene: TRBD2; clone size: .; CDR3 DNA: TGCGCCAGCAGTGAGTCGCGGTCCCCCGAGATAGCGGGACCCACCTACAATGAGCAGTTCTTC; CDR3 protein: CASSESRSPEIAGPTYNEQFF
V gene: TRBV5-1; J gene: TRBJ2-7; D gene: TRBD2; clone size: .; CDR3 DNA: TGCGCCAGCAGCGGCGGACTAAGTGGCAGCGGGATTCACGAGCAGTACTTC; CDR3 protein: CASSGGLSGSGIHEQYF
V gene: TRBV11-2; J gene: TRBJ2-7; D gene: TRBD2; clone size: .; CDR3 DNA: TGTGCCAGCAGCTACACCAGGGGACTAGTAAGTTACGAGCAGTACTTC; CDR3 protein: CASSYTRGLVSYEQYF
V gene: TRBV6-2/TRBV6-3; J gene: TRBJ2-3; D gene: TRBD2; clone size: few; CDR3 DNA: TGTGCCAGCAGTACCCCCTTCGGACTAGCGGACTCAGATACGCAGTATTTT; CDR3 protein: CASSTPFGLADSDTQYF
V gene: TRBV27; J gene: TRBJ2-6; D gene: .; clone size: .; CDR3 DNA: TGTGCCAGCAGTCCCGGGTATGGGGCCAACGTCCTGACTTTC; CDR3 protein: CASSPGYGANVLTF
V gene: TRBV19; J gene: TRBJ2-2; D gene: .; clone size: .; CDR3 DNA: TGTGCCAGTAGTCCCCCCGGGGCGAACACCGGGGAGCTGTTTTTT; CDR3 protein: CASSPPGANTGELFF
V gene: TRBV30; J gene: TRBJ1-5; D gene: TRBD1; clone size: .; CDR3 DNA: TGTGCCTGGAGGAGCTGGACAGGGGAAGATCAGCCCCAGCATTTT; CDR3 protein: CAWRSWTGEDQPQHF
V gene: TRBV7-2; J gene: TRBJ1-2; D gene: TRBD1; clone size: .; CDR3 DNA: TGTGCCAGCAGCGTATGGCGGGACAGGGTAACTAACTATGGCTACACCTTC; CDR3 protein: CASSVWRDRVTNYGYTF
V gene: TRBV9; J gene: TRBJ2-7; D gene: .; clone size: .; CDR3 DNA: TGTGCCAGCAGTCGGGGTAGCTCCTACGAGCAGTACTTC; CDR3 protein: CASSRGSSYEQYF
V gene: TRBV5-1; J gene: TRBJ2-6; D gene: TRBD2; clone size: once; CDR3 DNA: TGCGCCAGCAGCACAGGTCTGAGCGGGAGCGTATCTGCTGGGGCCAACGTCCTGACTTTC; CDR3 protein: CASSTGLSGSVSAGANVLTF
V gene: TRBV15; J gene: TRBJ2-5; D gene: .; clone size: .; CDR3 DNA: TGTGCCACCAGCAGGGCCCAAGAGACCCAGTACTTC; CDR3 protein: CATSRAQETQYF
V gene: TRBV7-2; J gene: TRBJ2-1; D gene: .; clone size: .; CDR3 DNA: TGTGCCAGCACACAGAAGATTTACAATGAGCAGTTCTTC; CDR3 protein: CASTQKIYNEQFF
V gene: TRBV20-1; J gene: TRBJ1-4; D gene: .; clone size: once; CDR3 DNA: TGCAGTGCTAGGAGTAATGAAAAACTGTTTTTT; CDR3 protein: CSARSNEKLFF
V gene: TRBV9; J gene: TRBJ1-5; D gene: .; clone size: .; CDR3 DNA: TGTGCCAGCAGCGTAGGCGGGGACCCCGGGCCCCAGCATTTT; CDR3 protein: CASSVGGDPGPQHF
V gene: TRBV25-1; J gene: TRBJ2-7; D gene: .; clone size: .; CDR3 DNA: TGTGCCAGCAGTGAAACATTGCCACGGGGGCAGTACTTC; CDR3 protein: CASSETLPRGQYF
V gene: TRBV6-5; J gene: TRBJ1-1; D gene: TRBD1; clone size: .; CDR3 DNA: TGTGCCAGCAGTTATACAGGGGGGAACACTGAAGCTTTCTTT; CDR3 protein: CASSYTGGNTEAFF
V gene: TRBV5-1; J gene: TRBJ2-5; D gene: .; clone size: .; CDR3 DNA: TGCGCCAGCAGAACGGAACCCGGGAGAGAGACCCAGTACTTC; CDR3 protein: CASRTEPGRETQYF
V gene: TRBV6-1; J gene: TRBJ2-7; D gene: .; clone size: .; CDR3 DNA: TGTGCCAGCAGTGAAGTCCGGGGGAGCTCCTACGAGCAGTACTTC; CDR3 protein: CASSEVRGSSYEQYF
V gene: TRBV19; J gene: TRBJ1-5; D gene: .; clone size: .; CDR3 DNA: TGTGCCACCCAGCGGGGCGGCAATCAGCCCCAGCATTTT; CDR3 protein: CATQRGGNQPQHF
V gene: TRBV27; J gene: TRBJ1-5; D gene: .; clone size: .; CDR3 DNA: TGTGCCAGCAGAGCAGCAGGGCCGAACAATCAGCCCCAGCATTTT; CDR3 protein: CASRAAGPNNQPQHF
V gene: TRBV19; J gene: TRBJ2-7; D gene: TRBD2; clone size: once; CDR3 DNA: TGTGCCAGTAGTACGGGACTAGCGGGATATAGAGTATTC; CDR3 protein: CASSTGLAGYRVF
V gene: TRBV19; J gene: TRBJ1-1; D gene: .; clone size: .; CDR3 DNA: TGTGCCAGTAGACGGTTGAACACTGAAGCTTTCTTT; CDR3 protein: CASRRLNTEAFF
V gene: TRBV21-1; J gene: TRBJ2-4; D gene: .; clone size: .; CDR3 DNA: TGTGCCAACCAGGACAGGACTGTTGGACCGAAAAACATTCAGTACTTC; CDR3 protein: CANQDRTVGPKNIQYF
V gene: TRBV19; J gene: TRBJ2-3; D gene: TRBD2; clone size: .; CDR3 DNA: TGTGCCAGTAGTACTAGCGGGAGCGCAGATACGCAGTATTTT; CDR3 protein: CASSTSGSADTQYF
V gene: TRBV5-1; J gene: TRBJ2-2; D gene: TRBD2; clone size: .; CDR3 DNA: TGCGCCAGCAGCTTGGTCCAGCGGGAGAACACCGGGGAGCTGTTTTTT; CDR3 protein: CASSLVQRENTGELFF
V gene: TRBV6-5; J gene: TRBJ1-1; D gene: TRBD1; clone size: .; CDR3 DNA: TGTGCCAGCAGAAACACAGGGGGCTACACTGAAGCTTTCTTT; CDR3 protein: CASRNTGGYTEAFF
V gene: TRBV9; J gene: TRBJ2-3; D gene: .; clone size: .; CDR3 DNA: TGTGCCAGCAGCGCGCAGAGCACAGATACGCAGTATTTT; CDR3 protein: CASSAQSTDTQYF
V gene: TRBV9; J gene: TRBJ2-7; D gene: TRBD2; clone size: few; CDR3 DNA: TGTGCCAGCAGCGTAGGGGTTGAGGTAGCGGGCGTAACCTACGAGCAGTACTTC; CDR3 protein: CASSVGVEVAGVTYEQYF
V gene: TRBV5-1; J gene: TRBJ2-3; D gene: TRBD2; clone size: once; CDR3 DNA: TGCGCCAGCAGCTTAGCGGGAGGTGCCACAGATACGCAGTATTTT; CDR3 protein: CASSLAGGATDTQYF
V gene: TRBV3-1/TRBV3-2; J gene: TRBJ2-3; D gene: TRBD1; clone size: .; CDR3 DNA: TGTGCCAGCAGCCTGGGACAGCGATTCACAGATACGCAGTATTTT; CDR3 protein: CASSLGQRFTDTQYF
V gene: TRBV10-3; J gene: TRBJ2-3; D gene: TRBD2; clone size: .; CDR3 DNA: TGTGCCATCAGTGAGTCAATAAGACTAGCAAGAACAGATACGCAGTATTTT; CDR3 protein: CAISESIRLARTDTQYF
V gene: TRBV24-1; J gene: TRBJ2-3; D gene: TRBD2; clone size: .; CDR3 DNA: TGTGCCACCAGTGATTCCAGCGGGAGGACCACAGATACGCAGTATTTT; CDR3 protein: CATSDSSGRTTDTQYF
V gene: TRBV27; J gene: TRBJ2-7; D gene: .; clone size: .; CDR3 DNA: TGTGCCAGCAGTTACCTACAGGGAACATCTAGCGAGCAGTACTTC; CDR3 protein: CASSYLQGTSSEQYF
V gene: TRBV24-1; J gene: TRBJ2-2; D gene: TRBD1; clone size: many; CDR3 DNA: TGTGCCACCAGTGATCAGGGGGCGCACACCGGGGAGCTGTTTTTT; CDR3 protein: CATSDQGAHTGELFF
V gene: TRBV5-4; J gene: TRBJ1-2; D gene: .; clone size: .; CDR3 DNA: TGTGCCAGCAGCTTGGCCAGGGGCGCAAACTATGGCTACACCTTC; CDR3 protein: CASSLARGANYGYTF
V gene: TRBV7-9; J gene: TRBJ2-2; D gene: TRBD2; clone size: .; CDR3 DNA: TGTGCCAGCAGCTTCTTAGCGGGAGGGCCGTTGGCCGGGGAGCTGTTTTTT; CDR3 protein: CASSFLAGGPLAGELFF
V gene: TRBV5-1; J gene: TRBJ2-1; D gene: .; clone size: .; CDR3 DNA: TGCGCCAGCTTCGAAGACTTCCCAAACAATGAGCAGTTCTTC; CDR3 protein: CASFEDFPNNEQFF
V gene: TRBV4-2; J gene: TRBJ1-1; D gene: TRBD1; clone size: .; CDR3 DNA: TGTGCCAGCAGCCAGGGCGGGACAGGGGAGAGGAACACTGAAGCTTTCTTT; CDR3 protein: CASSQGGTGERNTEAFF
V gene: TRBV30; J gene: TRBJ1-1; D gene: TRBD1; clone size: once; CDR3 DNA: TGTGCCTGGGGACAGGGCATGAACACTGAAGCTTTCTTT; CDR3 protein: CAWGQGMNTEAFF
V gene: TRBV4-2; J gene: TRBJ2-6; D gene: .; clone size: .; CDR3 DNA: TGTGCCAGCAGCCAAGACCCTAGTTTCCCCGGGGCCAACGTCCTGACTTTC; CDR3 protein: CASSQDPSFPGANVLTF
V gene: TRBV9; J gene: TRBJ1-4; D gene: TRBD1; clone size: .; CDR3 DNA: TGTGCCAGCAGCGCGACAGGGGGTAATGAAAAACTGTTTTTT; CDR3 protein: CASSATGGNEKLFF
V gene: TRBV2; J gene: TRBJ2-3; D gene: TRBD2; clone size: few; CDR3 DNA: TGTGCCAGCAAGCGGGAGAGCACAGATACGCAGTATTTT; CDR3 protein: CASKRESTDTQYF
V gene: TRBV2; J gene: TRBJ1-2; D gene: .; clone size: .; CDR3 DNA: TGTGCCAGCAGCGAGCACAGAGACGGCTACACCTTC; CDR3 protein: CASSEHRDGYTF
V gene: TRBV19; J gene: TRBJ1-2; D gene: .; clone size: .; CDR3 DNA: TGTGCCAGTAGTATAGGGGAGGCCTATGGCTACACCTTC; CDR3 protein: CASSIGEAYGYTF
V gene: TRBV5-1; J gene: TRBJ1-4; D gene: TRBD1; clone size: .; CDR3 DNA: TGCGCCAGCAGCAGAACAGGACAGGGAGGAGGTAAACTGTTTTTT; CDR3 protein: CASSRTGQGGGKLFF
V gene: TRBV7-9; J gene: TRBJ2-7; D gene: TRBD1; clone size: few; CDR3 DNA: TGTGCCAGCAGCTTGACAGGGTTAACCTACGAGCAGTACTTC; CDR3 protein: CASSLTGLTYEQYF
V gene: TRBV10-3; J gene: TRBJ2-3; D gene: .; clone size: .; CDR3 DNA: TGTGCCATCATAGGACAGCATGAAGATACGCAGTATTTT; CDR3 protein: CAIIGQHEDTQYF
V gene: TRBV4-3; J gene: TRBJ2-3; D gene: .; clone size: .; CDR3 DNA: TGCGCCAGCAGCCGGCGCGGGCCACTAAGCACAGATACGCAGTATTTT; CDR3 protein: CASSRRGPLSTDTQYF